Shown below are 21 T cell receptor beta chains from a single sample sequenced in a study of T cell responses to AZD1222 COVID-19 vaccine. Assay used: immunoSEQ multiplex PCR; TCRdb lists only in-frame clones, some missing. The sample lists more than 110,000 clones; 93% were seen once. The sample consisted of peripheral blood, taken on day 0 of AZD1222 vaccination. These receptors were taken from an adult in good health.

This chain's CDR3 is CASSPRRGQTMNTEAFF. In nucleotides, the CDR3 is TGTGCCAGCTCACCACGCCGGGGACAAACCATGAACACTGAAGCTTTCTTT. This chain connects TRBV18 to TRBJ1-1; D is possibly TRBD1 (6 bases). Trimming took off 1 base at V and 0 bases at J, with 15 bases between the two ends. This CDR3 spans 17 amino acids. In germline, CDR1 is KGHSH, CDR2 LQKENI.

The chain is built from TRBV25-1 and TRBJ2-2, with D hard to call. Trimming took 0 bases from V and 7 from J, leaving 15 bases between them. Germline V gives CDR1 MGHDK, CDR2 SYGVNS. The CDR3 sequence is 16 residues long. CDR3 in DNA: TGTGCCAGCAGTGAATATATGGAACTCTACGACGGGGAGCTGTTTTTT. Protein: CASSEYMELYDGELFF.

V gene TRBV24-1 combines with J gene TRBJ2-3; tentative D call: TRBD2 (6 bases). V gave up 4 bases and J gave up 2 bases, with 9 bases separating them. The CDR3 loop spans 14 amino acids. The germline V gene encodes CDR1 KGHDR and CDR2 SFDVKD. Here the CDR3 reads CATSDGTYTDTQYF. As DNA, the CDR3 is TGTGCCACCAGTGACGGGACTTACACAGATACGCAGTATTTT.

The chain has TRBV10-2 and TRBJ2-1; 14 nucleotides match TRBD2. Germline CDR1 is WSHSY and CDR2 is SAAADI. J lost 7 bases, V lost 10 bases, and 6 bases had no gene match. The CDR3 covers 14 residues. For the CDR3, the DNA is TGCGCCACCTCGGGACTAGCGGGAGTTAATGAGCAGTTCTTC. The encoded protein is CATSGLAGVNEQFF.

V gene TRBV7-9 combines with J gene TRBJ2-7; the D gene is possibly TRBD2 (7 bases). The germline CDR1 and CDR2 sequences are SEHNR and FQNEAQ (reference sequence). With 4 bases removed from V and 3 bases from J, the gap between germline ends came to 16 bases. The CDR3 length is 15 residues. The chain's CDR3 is CASSSGAGVVYEQYF. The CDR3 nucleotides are TGTGCCAGCAGCTCAGGGGCGGGAGTGGTCTACGAGCAGTACTTC.

The CDR3 is CASIGQGREKLFF. The CDR3 bases are TGTGCCAGTATCGGACAGGGGAGGGAAAAACTGTTTTTT. The rearrangement uses TRBV6-5 and TRBJ1-4, with TRBD1 matching over 9 bases. Germline V gives CDR1 MNHEY, CDR2 SVGAGI. The CDR3 has 13 residues. With V trimmed by 9 bases and J by 8 bases, 7 bases remained unmatched.

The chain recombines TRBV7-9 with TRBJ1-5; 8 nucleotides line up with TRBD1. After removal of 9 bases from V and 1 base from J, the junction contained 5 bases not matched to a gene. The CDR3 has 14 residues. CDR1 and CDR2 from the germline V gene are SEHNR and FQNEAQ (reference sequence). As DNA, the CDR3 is TGTGCCAGGGACAGGGATAGGAGCAATCAGCCCCAGCATTTT. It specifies CARDRDRSNQPQHF.

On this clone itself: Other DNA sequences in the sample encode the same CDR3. The CDR3 region has the DNA TGTGCCTGGAGTGTAATAGCGGGAGGGCCAGATACGCAGTATTTT. This gives the protein CAWSVIAGGPDTQYF. The chain uses TRBV30 and TRBJ2-3; 11 bases are a match to TRBD2. V dropped 0 bases and J dropped 4; count of bases not matched to a gene: 3. There are 15 residues in the CDR3. From germline, CDR1 is GTSNPN and CDR2 SVGIG (reference sequence).

The CDR3 DNA follows: TGTGCCAGCAGCCAAGTGGCAGGGGCGTATGGCTACACCTTC. Its protein product is CASSQVAGAYGYTF. V gene TRBV3-1 (or the pseudogene TRBV3-2) combines with J gene TRBJ1-2, with D perhaps matching TRBD1 (6 bases). V lost 1 base to trimming and J lost 5 bases, with 11 bases between them. This CDR3 region has 14 residues. Germline CDR1 is LGHDT and CDR2 is YNNKEL (reference sequence).

The DNA of the CDR3 is TGTGCCAGCAGCTTCCAGGGCGGGAAAGAAGACGAGCAGTACTTC. Its translation: CASSFQGGKEDEQYF. This rearrangement joins TRBV7-2 to TRBJ2-7; perhaps TRBD2 as D (6 bases). Germline V gene sequence: CDR1 SGHTA, CDR2 FQGNSA. Between the trimmed V and J ends, which lost 3 bases and 5 bases, there was a span of 17 bases. CDR3 length: 15 amino acids.

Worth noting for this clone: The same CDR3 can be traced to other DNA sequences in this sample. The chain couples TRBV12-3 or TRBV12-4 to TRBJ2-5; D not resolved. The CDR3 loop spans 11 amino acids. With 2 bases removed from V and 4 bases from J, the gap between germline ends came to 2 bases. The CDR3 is CASSLLETQYF. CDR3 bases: TGTGCCAGCAGTTTACTAGAGACCCAGTACTTC.

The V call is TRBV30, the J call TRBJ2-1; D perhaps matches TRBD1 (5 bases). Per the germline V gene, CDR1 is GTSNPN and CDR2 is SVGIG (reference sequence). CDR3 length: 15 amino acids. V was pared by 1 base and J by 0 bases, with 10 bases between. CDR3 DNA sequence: TGTGCCTGGAGTGCGACAGTCACCTCCTACAATGAGCAGTTCTTC. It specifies CAWSATVTSYNEQFF. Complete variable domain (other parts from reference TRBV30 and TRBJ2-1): SQTIHQWPATLVQPVGSPLSLECTVEGTSNPNLYWYRQAAGRGLQLLFYSVGIGQISSEVPQNLSASRPQDRQFILSSKKLLLSDSGFYLCAWSATVTSYNEQFFGPGTRLTVL.

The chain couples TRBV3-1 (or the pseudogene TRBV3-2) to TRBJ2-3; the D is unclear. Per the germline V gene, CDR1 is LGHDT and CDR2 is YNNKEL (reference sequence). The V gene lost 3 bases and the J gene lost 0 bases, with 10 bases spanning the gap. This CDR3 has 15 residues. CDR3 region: CASSQESASTDTQYF. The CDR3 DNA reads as TGTGCCAGCAGCCAGGAGAGTGCTAGCACAGATACGCAGTATTTT.

For the CDR3, the DNA is TGTGCCAGCAGTATACTAGCGGGAGGCACATACGAGCAGTACTTC. It codes for CASSILAGGTYEQYF. The chain combines TRBV27 with TRBJ2-7; 12 positions agree with TRBD2. Germline V gene data show CDR1 as MNHEY and CDR2 as SMNVEV (reference sequence). J lost 4 bases, V lost 5 bases, and 6 bases had no gene match. This CDR3 has 15 residues.

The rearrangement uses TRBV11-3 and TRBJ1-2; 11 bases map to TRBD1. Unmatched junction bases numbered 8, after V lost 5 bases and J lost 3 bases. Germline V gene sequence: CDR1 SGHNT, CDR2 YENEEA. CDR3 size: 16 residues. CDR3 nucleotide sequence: TGTGCCAGCAGCATATCGGACAGGGGGCGGGACTATGGCTACACCTTC. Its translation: CASSISDRGRDYGYTF.

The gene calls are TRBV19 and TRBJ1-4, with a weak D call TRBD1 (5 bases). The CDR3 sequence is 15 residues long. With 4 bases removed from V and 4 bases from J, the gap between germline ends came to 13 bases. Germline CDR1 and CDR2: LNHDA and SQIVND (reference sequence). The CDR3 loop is CASSNQGRYNEKLFF. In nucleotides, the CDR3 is TGTGCCAGTAGTAACCAGGGACGGTATAATGAAAAACTGTTTTTT. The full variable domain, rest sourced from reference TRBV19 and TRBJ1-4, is DGGITQSPKYLFRKEGQNVTLSCEQNLNHDAMYWYRQDPGQGLRLIYYSQIVNDFQKGDIAEGYSVSREKKESFPLTVTSAQKNPTAFYLCASSNQGRYNEKLFFGSGTQLSVL.

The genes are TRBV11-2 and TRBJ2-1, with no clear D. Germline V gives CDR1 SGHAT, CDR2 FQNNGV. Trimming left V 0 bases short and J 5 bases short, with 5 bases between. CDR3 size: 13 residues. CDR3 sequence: CASSLERDNEQFF. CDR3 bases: TGTGCCAGCAGCTTAGAGCGCGACAATGAGCAGTTCTTC.

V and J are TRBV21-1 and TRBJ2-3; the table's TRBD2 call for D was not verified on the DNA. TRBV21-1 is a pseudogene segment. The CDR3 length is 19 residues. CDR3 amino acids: CASSKQGDRWGGYTDTQYF. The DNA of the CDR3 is TGTGCCAGCAGCAAGCAAGGGGACCGATGGGGGGGCTACACAGATACGCAGTATTTT.

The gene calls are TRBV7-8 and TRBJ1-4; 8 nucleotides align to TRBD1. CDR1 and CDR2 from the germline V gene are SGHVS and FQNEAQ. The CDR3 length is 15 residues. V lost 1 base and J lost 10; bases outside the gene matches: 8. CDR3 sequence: CASSLGGQGLGKLFF. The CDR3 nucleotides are TGTGCCAGCAGCTTAGGTGGACAGGGTCTTGGAAAACTGTTTTTT. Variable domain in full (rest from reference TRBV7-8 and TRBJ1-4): GAGVSQSPRYKVAKRGQDVALRCDPISGHVSLFWYQQALGQGPEFLTYFQNEAQLDKSGLPSDRFFAERPEGSVSTLKIQRTQQEDSAVYLCASSLGGQGLGKLFFGSGTQLSVL.

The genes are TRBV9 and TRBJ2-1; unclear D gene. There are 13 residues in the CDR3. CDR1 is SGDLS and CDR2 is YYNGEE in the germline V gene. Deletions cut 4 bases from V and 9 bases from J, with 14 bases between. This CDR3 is CASSTYSASEQFF. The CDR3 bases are TGTGCCAGCAGCACCTACTCCGCTTCTGAGCAGTTCTTC.

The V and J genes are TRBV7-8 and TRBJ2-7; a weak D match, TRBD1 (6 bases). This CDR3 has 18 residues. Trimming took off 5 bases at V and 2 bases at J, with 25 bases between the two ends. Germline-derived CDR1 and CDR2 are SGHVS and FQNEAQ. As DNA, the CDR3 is TGTGCCAGCAGCCAAAACCGGATCAGACAGGTACTCGCCTACGAGCAGTACTTC. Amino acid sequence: CASSQNRIRQVLAYEQYF.